This TCR beta chain emerged from a study of regulatory T cells in long-lasting Graves disease. The study's findings and limits: Persistent disease favored TRBV28, TRBJ1-2 and TRBJ2-5.

HTBI primers from iRepertoire and Arm-PCR of CDR3 regions yielded the TCR beta libraries. One entry per CDR3 protein, called by TCRdb with MiXCR from the multiplex PCR reads. The sample records about 430,000 distinct CDR3 sequences, 14% to 15% being singletons. Described time point: newly diagnosed GD, antithyroid drugs for less than 3 months. Construction of the TCR library relied on RNA isolated from PBMCs. The CDR3 sequence is 16 residues long. Germline lookup yields CDR1 SGHTA and CDR2 FQGNSA. V lost 7 bases and J 2 bases, leaving 20 bases between the germline ends. As to this clonotype: The target antigen is unknown. Only one base separates this from a far larger clonotype, so it likely reflects a read error. The conserved phenylalanine or tryptophan normally closing the CDR3 is absent here, so this likely arose from a read error.

The sample also formed part of further work on T cells in Graves' hyperthyroidism and ophthalmopathy. That source notes: Uncontrolled infection, other autoimmune disease, pregnancy or lactation excluded patients. A first-round RT-PCR of the TCR CDR3 used the HTBI primer set. Most expanded thyroid clonotypes above 0.001 also appeared in blood.

The chain couples TRBV7-2 to TRBJ2-5; D could derive from TRBD1 or TRBD2 (6 bases each). The TCR comes from a woman in her thirties or forties with Graves disease. The material sequenced was peripheral blood mononuclear cells (PBMCs), taken at new diagnosis, from a patient treated with antithyroid drugs. The CDR3 DNA reads TGTGCCAGCAACATGGAGGGGGAGTGGGGTCAAGAGACCCAGTACTCC. It translates to CASNMEGEWGQETQYS.